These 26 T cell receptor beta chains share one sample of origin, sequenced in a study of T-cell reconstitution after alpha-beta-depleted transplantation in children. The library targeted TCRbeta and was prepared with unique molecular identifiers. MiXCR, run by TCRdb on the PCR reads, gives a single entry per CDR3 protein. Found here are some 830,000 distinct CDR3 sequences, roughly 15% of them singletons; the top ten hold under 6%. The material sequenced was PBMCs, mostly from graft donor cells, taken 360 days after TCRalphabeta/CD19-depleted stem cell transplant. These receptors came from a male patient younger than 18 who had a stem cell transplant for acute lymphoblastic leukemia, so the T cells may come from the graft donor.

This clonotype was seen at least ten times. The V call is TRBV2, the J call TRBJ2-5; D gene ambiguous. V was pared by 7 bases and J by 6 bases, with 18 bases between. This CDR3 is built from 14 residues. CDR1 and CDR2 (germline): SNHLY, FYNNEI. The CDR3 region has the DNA TGTGCCAGCAAGGGTGAACTTTTGGCAAAGACCCAGTACTTC. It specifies CASKGELLAKTQYF.

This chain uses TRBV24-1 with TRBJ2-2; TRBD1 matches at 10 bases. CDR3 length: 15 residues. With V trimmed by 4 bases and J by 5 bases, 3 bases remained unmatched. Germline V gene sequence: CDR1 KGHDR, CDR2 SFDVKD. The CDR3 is CATSDPGQGTGELFF. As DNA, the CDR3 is TGTGCCACCAGTGACCCGGGACAGGGGACCGGGGAGCTGTTTTTT.

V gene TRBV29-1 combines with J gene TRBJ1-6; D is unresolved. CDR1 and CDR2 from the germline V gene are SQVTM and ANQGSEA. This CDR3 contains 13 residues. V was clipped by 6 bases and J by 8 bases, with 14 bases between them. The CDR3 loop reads CSVRTDSDSPLHF. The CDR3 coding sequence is TGCAGCGTCCGGACCGATTCGGATTCACCCCTCCACTTT.

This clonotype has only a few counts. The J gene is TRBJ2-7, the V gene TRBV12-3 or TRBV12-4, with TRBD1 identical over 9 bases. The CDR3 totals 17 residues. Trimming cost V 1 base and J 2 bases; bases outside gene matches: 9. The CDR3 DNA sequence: TGTGCCAGCAGTTTAGGGGAGACAGGGGGTTTCCCCTACGAGCAGTACTTC. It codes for CASSLGETGGFPYEQYF.

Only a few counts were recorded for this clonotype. Here the CDR3 DNA reads TGCGCCAGCAGCTTCACTCACCGGCAGGGCCAAGAAAAACTGTTTTTT. It translates to CASSFTHRQGQEKLFF. The chain couples TRBV5-1 to TRBJ1-4, with D possibly matching TRBD1 (5 bases). V dropped 2 bases and J dropped 8 bases, with 19 bases sitting between them. There are 16 residues in the CDR3. Germline loops: CDR1 SGHRS, CDR2 YFSETQ.

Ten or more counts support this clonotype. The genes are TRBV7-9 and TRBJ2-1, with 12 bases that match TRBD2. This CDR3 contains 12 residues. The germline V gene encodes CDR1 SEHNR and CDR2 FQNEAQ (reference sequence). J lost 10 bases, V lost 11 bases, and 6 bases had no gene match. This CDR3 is CAALAGGGEQFF. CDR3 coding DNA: TGTGCCGCGCTAGCGGGAGGGGGGGAGCAGTTCTTC.

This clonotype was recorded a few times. CDR3 in amino acids: CASSADRAPYNEQFF. Written as DNA, the CDR3 is TGTGCCAGCAGTGCGGACAGGGCACCCTACAATGAGCAGTTCTTC. The V gene is TRBV2, the J gene TRBJ2-1, with 8 nucleotides matching TRBD1. V lost 4 bases to trimming and J lost 2 bases; unmatched junction nucleotides: 4. The CDR3 length is 15 residues. The germline V gene encodes CDR1 SNHLY and CDR2 FYNNEI.

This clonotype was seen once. Here the CDR3 reads CASSWGDRDYGYTF. In DNA, the CDR3 is TGTGCCAGCAGCTGGGGCGACAGGGACTATGGCTACACCTTC. V and J are TRBV5-6 and TRBJ1-2, with 7 positions matching TRBD1. The CDR3 runs 14 residues. V shed 3 bases and J 3 bases; nucleotides not matched to a gene: 5. The germline V gene encodes CDR1 SGHDT and CDR2 YYEEEE.

DNA of the CDR3: TGTGCCAGCAGCCATCTCAGCGGGAGGGTAGAGACCCAGTACTTC. It translates to CASSHLSGRVETQYF. V gene TRBV12-3 or TRBV12-4 combines with J gene TRBJ2-5; 10 nucleotides line up with TRBD2. With 6 bases clipped from V and 4 bases from J, the junction kept 8 bases outside the gene matches. The CDR3 is made up of 15 amino acids.

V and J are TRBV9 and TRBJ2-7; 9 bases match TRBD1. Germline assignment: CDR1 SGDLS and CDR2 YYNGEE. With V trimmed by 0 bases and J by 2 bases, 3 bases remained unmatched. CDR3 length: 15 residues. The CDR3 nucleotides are TGTGCCAGCAGCGTAGACGGGACAGGGCCCTACGAGCAGTACTTC. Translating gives CASSVDGTGPYEQYF.

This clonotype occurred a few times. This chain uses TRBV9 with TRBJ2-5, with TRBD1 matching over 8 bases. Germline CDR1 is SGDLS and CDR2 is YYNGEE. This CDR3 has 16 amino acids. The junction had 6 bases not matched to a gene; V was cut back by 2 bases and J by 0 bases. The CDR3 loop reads CASSVDRDRYQETQYF. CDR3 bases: TGTGCCAGCAGCGTGGACCGGGACAGGTACCAAGAGACCCAGTACTTC.

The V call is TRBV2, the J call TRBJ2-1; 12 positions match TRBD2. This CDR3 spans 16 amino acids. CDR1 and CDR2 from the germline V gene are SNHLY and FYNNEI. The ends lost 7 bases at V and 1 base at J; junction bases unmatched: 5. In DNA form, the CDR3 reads TGTGCCAGCACAGCTAGCGGGAGGGATTCCTACAATGAGCAGTTCTTC. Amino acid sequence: CASTASGRDSYNEQFF.

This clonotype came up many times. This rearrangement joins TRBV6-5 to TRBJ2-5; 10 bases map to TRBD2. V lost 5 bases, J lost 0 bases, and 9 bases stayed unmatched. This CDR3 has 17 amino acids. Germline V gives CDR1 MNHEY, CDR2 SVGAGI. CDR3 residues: CASSTQLAGLYQETQYF. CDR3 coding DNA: TGTGCCAGCAGTACTCAACTAGCGGGACTGTACCAAGAGACCCAGTACTTC.

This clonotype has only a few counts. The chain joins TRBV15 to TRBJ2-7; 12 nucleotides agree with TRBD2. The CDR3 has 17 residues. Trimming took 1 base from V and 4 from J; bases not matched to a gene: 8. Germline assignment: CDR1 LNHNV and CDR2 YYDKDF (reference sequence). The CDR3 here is CATSRGDRTSGTYEQYF. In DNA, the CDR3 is TGTGCCACCAGCAGAGGCGACCGGACTAGCGGGACGTACGAGCAGTACTTC.

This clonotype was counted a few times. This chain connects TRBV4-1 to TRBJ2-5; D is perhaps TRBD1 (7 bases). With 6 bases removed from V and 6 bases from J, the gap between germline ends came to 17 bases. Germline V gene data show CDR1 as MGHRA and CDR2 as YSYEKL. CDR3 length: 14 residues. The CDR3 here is CASSSDRRGKTQYF. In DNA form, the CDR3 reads TGCGCCAGCAGTTCGGACAGGAGGGGGAAGACCCAGTACTTC.

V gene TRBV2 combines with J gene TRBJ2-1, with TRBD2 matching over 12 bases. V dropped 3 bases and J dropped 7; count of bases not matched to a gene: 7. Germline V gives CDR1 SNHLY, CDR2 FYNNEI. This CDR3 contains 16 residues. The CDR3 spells CASSEGGLAGRNEQFF. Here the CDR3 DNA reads TGTGCCAGCAGTGAGGGTGGACTAGCGGGGAGAAATGAGCAGTTCTTC.

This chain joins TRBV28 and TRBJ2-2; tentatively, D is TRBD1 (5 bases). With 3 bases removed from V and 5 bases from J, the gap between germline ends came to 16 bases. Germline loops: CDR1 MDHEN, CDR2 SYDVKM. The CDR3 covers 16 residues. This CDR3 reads CASSFIAGIRTGELFF. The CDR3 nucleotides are TGTGCCAGCAGTTTTATAGCAGGGATTCGGACCGGGGAGCTGTTTTTT.

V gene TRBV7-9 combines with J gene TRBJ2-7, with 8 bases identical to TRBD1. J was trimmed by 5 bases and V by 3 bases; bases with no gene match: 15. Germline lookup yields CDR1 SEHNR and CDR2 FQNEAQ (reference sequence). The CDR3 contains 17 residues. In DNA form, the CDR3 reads TGTGCCAGCAGCTTTTCTTTGGCAGGGGGCCATTACCACGAGCAGTACTTC. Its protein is CASSFSLAGGHYHEQYF.

The DNA for the CDR3 is TGCGCCAGCAGCCAAGATCCAGGGTCTAGCGAGCAGTACTTC. Its protein product is CASSQDPGSSEQYF. The J gene is TRBJ2-7, the V gene TRBV4-1, with D possibly being TRBD1 (5 bases). Trimming pared 0 bases from V and 6 bases from J, leaving 12 bases between. This CDR3 has 14 residues. Germline V gene lookup returns CDR1 MGHRA and CDR2 YSYEKL.

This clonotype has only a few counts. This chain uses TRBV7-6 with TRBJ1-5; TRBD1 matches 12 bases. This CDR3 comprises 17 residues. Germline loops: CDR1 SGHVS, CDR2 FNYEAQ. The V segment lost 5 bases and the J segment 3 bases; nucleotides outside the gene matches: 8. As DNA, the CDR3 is TGTGCCAGCAGCCCCGGGACAGGGGGCACCCTCAATCAGCCCCAGCATTTT. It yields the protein CASSPGTGGTLNQPQHF. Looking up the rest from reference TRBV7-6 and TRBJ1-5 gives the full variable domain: GAGVSQSPRYKVTKRGQDVALRCDPISGHVSLYWYRQALGQGPEFLTYFNYEAQQDKSGLPNDRFSAERPEGSISTLTIQRTEQRDSAMYRCASSPGTGGTLNQPQHFGDGTRLSIL.

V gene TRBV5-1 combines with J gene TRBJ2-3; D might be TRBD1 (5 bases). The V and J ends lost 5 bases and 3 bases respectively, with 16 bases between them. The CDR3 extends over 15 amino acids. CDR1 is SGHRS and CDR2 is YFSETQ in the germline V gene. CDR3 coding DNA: TGCGCCAGCAGGGACAACCCAACACGAACAGATACGCAGTATTTT. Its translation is CASRDNPTRTDTQYF. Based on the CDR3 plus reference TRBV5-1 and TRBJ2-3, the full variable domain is KAGVTQTPRYLIKTRGQQVTLSCSPISGHRSVSWYQQTPGQGLQFLFEYFSETQRNKGNFPGRFSGRQFSNSRSEMNVSTLELGDSALYLCASRDNPTRTDTQYFGPGTRLTVL.

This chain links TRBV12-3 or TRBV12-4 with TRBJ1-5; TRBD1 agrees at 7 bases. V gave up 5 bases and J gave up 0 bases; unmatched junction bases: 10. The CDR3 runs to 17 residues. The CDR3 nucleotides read TGTGCCAGCAGTACGGGACAGCTAGTCCATAGCAATCAGCCCCAGCATTTT. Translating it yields CASSTGQLVHSNQPQHF.

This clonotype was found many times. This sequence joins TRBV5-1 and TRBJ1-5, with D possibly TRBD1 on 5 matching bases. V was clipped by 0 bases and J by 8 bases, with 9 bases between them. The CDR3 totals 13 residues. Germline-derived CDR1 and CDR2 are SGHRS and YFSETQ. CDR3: CASSLGGREPQHF. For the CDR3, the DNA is TGCGCCAGCAGCTTGGGGGGCAGGGAGCCCCAGCATTTT.

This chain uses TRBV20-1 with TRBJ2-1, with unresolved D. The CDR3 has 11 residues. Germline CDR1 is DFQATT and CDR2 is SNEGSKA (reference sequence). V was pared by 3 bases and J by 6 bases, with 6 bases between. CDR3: CSASPVNEQFF. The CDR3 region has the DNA TGCAGTGCTAGCCCGGTCAATGAGCAGTTCTTC.

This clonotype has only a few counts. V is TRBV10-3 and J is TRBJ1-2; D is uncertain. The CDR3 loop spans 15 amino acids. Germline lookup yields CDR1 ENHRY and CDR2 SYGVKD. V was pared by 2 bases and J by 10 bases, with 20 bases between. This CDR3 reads CAISEIPWRYQTYTF. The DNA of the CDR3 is TGTGCCATCAGTGAGATCCCGTGGAGGTACCAAACCTACACCTTC.

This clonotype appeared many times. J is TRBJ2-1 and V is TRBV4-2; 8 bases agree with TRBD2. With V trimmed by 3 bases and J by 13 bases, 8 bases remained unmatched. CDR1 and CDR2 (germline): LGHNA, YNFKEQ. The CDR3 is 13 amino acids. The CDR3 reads CASSHPGTSYQFF. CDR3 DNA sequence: TGTGCCAGCAGCCATCCAGGGACTAGTTATCAGTTCTTC.